This TCR beta chain is from a study of early T cells in non-severe SARS-CoV-2 infection. Background on the study: It was bulk RNA from unsorted whole blood that was sequenced, and the chains were unpaired. Study-level findings and limits: VDJdb matching favored anti-spike CD8 responses, missing private and CD4 specificities.

Each single cDNA molecule received a unique molecular identifier. MiXCR was run by TCRdb on the 5' RACE reads, yielding one entry per CDR3 protein. Among 48,000 or so distinct CDR3 sequences listed, about 13% were seen once. This clonotype has ten or more counts. What it binds is unknown. Germline V gene lookup returns CDR1 SEHNR and CDR2 FQNEAQ (reference sequence). CDR3 length: 13 residues. Trimming cost V 5 bases and J 4 bases, with 9 bases left between them. This TCR derives from an adult who was a healthcare worker with PCR-confirmed SARS-CoV-2 infection or an uninfected control (not recorded which). The sequenced material came from whole blood. The chain is built from TRBV7-9 and TRBJ1-5; D possibly corresponds to TRBD1 (6 bases). CDR3 DNA: TGTGCCAGCAGCCCAGGGGTAAATCAGCCCCAGCATTTT. This sequence encodes CASSPGVNQPQHF.